A selection of T cell receptor beta chains follows, all from one sample in a study of T cell responses to AZD1222 COVID-19 vaccine. Libraries were prepared by immunoSEQ multiplex PCR; TCRdb keeps only in-frame clonotypes and omits some of them. Of roughly 150,000 clones listed, around 93% are singletons. The starting material was peripheral blood, obtained on day 0 of AZD1222 vaccination. Receptors were obtained from an adult in good health. Each CDR3 is given with its conserved first and last residue. D genes are given only for firm matches. Some rows have no size entry. The others give once, few or many, or a class for an expanded clone.

j_gene: TRBJ1-4
abundance: -
d_gene: -
v_gene: TRBV5-6
CDR3nt: TGTGCCAGCAGCTTCGGGGGAAGGCTCAATGAAAAACTGTTTTTT
CDR3aa: CASSFGGRLNEKLFF

j_gene: TRBJ2-1
abundance: once
d_gene: -
v_gene: TRBV21-1
CDR3nt: TGTGCCAGCAGCAAAGCAGGCAATGAGCAGTTCTTC
CDR3aa: CASSKAGNEQFF

j_gene: TRBJ1-1
abundance: -
d_gene: -
v_gene: TRBV7-9
CDR3nt: TGTGCCAGCAGCCCGGCCTGGGGGACTGAAGCTTTCTTT
CDR3aa: CASSPAWGTEAFF

j_gene: TRBJ1-1
abundance: -
d_gene: TRBD1
v_gene: TRBV7-3
CDR3nt: TGTGCCAGCAGCTTAGAGGGACAGGGAACTGAAGCTTTCTTT
CDR3aa: CASSLEGQGTEAFF

j_gene: TRBJ2-5
abundance: -
d_gene: -
v_gene: TRBV7-2
CDR3nt: TGTGCCAGCAGCTCCTCAGGGGAGACCCAGTACTTC
CDR3aa: CASSSSGETQYF

j_gene: TRBJ1-3
abundance: -
d_gene: -
v_gene: TRBV28
CDR3nt: TGTGCCAGCAGTTTAGCGGGGGCGAGAGGAAACACCATATATTTT
CDR3aa: CASSLAGARGNTIYF

j_gene: TRBJ1-3
abundance: -
d_gene: -
v_gene: TRBV9
CDR3nt: TGTGCCAGCAGCGTTCGGGGTGAGGGAAACACCATATATTTT
CDR3aa: CASSVRGEGNTIYF

j_gene: TRBJ2-1
abundance: few
d_gene: TRBD2
v_gene: TRBV5-1
CDR3nt: TGCGCCAGCAGCAGGGGCGGGGAGGGTTACAATGAGCAGTTCTTC
CDR3aa: CASSRGGEGYNEQFF

j_gene: TRBJ1-3
abundance: -
d_gene: -
v_gene: TRBV4-2
CDR3nt: TGTGCCAGCAGCCAAGATTTAGGAGTGCGCTCTGGAAACACCATATATTTT
CDR3aa: CASSQDLGVRSGNTIYF

j_gene: TRBJ2-1
abundance: -
d_gene: TRBD2
v_gene: TRBV6-1
CDR3nt: TGTGCCAGCAGTGAATGGGAGGGAGGGTCCTACAATGAGCAGTTCTTC
CDR3aa: CASSEWEGGSYNEQFF

j_gene: TRBJ2-2
abundance: -
d_gene: -
v_gene: TRBV18
CDR3nt: TGTGCCAGCTCACCAAATGTCAGGGGTAGTGCCGGGGAGCTGTTTTTT
CDR3aa: CASSPNVRGSAGELFF

j_gene: TRBJ2-5
abundance: -
d_gene: TRBD2
v_gene: TRBV10-3
CDR3nt: TGTGCCATCAGTGAAATGGGACTAGTTTCGGGCCAAGAGACCCAGTACTTC
CDR3aa: CAISEMGLVSGQETQYF

j_gene: TRBJ2-5
abundance: -
d_gene: -
v_gene: TRBV11-2
CDR3nt: TGTGCCAGCAGCTCCTTCGTTCTGAGAGGGGGAGAGACCCAGTACTTC
CDR3aa: CASSSFVLRGGETQYF

j_gene: TRBJ1-1
abundance: -
d_gene: -
v_gene: TRBV5-1
CDR3nt: TGCGCCAGCAGCTTGGCCGTGGTGAACACTGAAGCTTTCTTT
CDR3aa: CASSLAVVNTEAFF

j_gene: TRBJ2-1
abundance: -
d_gene: TRBD2
v_gene: TRBV3-1/TRBV3-2
CDR3nt: TGTGCCAGCAGCCAAGTTTACGGGAGGGCCAGCTACAATGAGCAGTTCTTC
CDR3aa: CASSQVYGRASYNEQFF

j_gene: TRBJ1-2
abundance: -
d_gene: -
v_gene: TRBV5-6
CDR3nt: TGTGCCAGCAGCTTGAGGGCACTCCGTGGATATGGCTACACCTTC
CDR3aa: CASSLRALRGYGYTF

j_gene: TRBJ1-5
abundance: -
d_gene: -
v_gene: TRBV7-2
CDR3nt: TGTGCCAGCAGCTTCGGACAGCCCTCGGGGCCCCAGCATTTT
CDR3aa: CASSFGQPSGPQHF

j_gene: TRBJ2-6
abundance: -
d_gene: -
v_gene: TRBV29-1
CDR3nt: TGCAGCGTTGATTCGGGGGCTGGGGCCAACGTCCTGACTTTC
CDR3aa: CSVDSGAGANVLTF

j_gene: TRBJ1-2
abundance: -
d_gene: -
v_gene: TRBV9
CDR3nt: TGTGCCAGCAGCGCACAGGGACCTCCCGGATATGGCTACACCTTC
CDR3aa: CASSAQGPPGYGYTF

j_gene: TRBJ2-7
abundance: -
d_gene: TRBD2
v_gene: TRBV6-5
CDR3nt: TGTGCCAGCAGTTACTCGGGGCGGGGAGGGTACGAGCAGTACTTC
CDR3aa: CASSYSGRGGYEQYF

j_gene: TRBJ1-5
abundance: -
d_gene: -
v_gene: TRBV19
CDR3nt: TGTGCCAGTAGCAATAGGGTCGAGGGCAATCAGCCCCAGCATTTT
CDR3aa: CASSNRVEGNQPQHF

j_gene: TRBJ1-2
abundance: -
d_gene: -
v_gene: TRBV15
CDR3nt: TGTGCCACCAGCAGAGAGCAACACTATGGCTACACCTTC
CDR3aa: CATSREQHYGYTF

j_gene: TRBJ2-3
abundance: -
d_gene: TRBD1
v_gene: TRBV5-5
CDR3nt: TGTGCCAGCGGATACTGGACAGGCAGCACAGATACGCAGTATTTT
CDR3aa: CASGYWTGSTDTQYF

j_gene: TRBJ2-7
abundance: once
d_gene: -
v_gene: TRBV20-1
CDR3nt: TGCAGTGCTCCTACTAGGGACGAGCAGTACTTC
CDR3aa: CSAPTRDEQYF

j_gene: TRBJ2-1
abundance: -
d_gene: TRBD2
v_gene: TRBV3-1/TRBV3-2
CDR3nt: TGTGCCAGCAGCCAAGGAGCGGGGGGGCGTGAGCAGTTCTTC
CDR3aa: CASSQGAGGREQFF

j_gene: TRBJ2-7
abundance: -
d_gene: -
v_gene: TRBV3-1/TRBV3-2
CDR3nt: TGTGCCAGCAGCCATGGCCAGAGCTCCTACGAGCAGTACTTC
CDR3aa: CASSHGQSSYEQYF

j_gene: TRBJ2-2
abundance: -
d_gene: TRBD1
v_gene: TRBV5-4
CDR3nt: TGTGCCAGCACCGGCCTCGGACAGGGGTCGAACACCGGGGAGCTGTTTTTT
CDR3aa: CASTGLGQGSNTGELFF

j_gene: TRBJ1-4
abundance: -
d_gene: -
v_gene: TRBV19
CDR3nt: TGTGCCAGCACCACCTCCAATTCTGCAACTAATGAAAAACTGTTTTTT
CDR3aa: CASTTSNSATNEKLFF